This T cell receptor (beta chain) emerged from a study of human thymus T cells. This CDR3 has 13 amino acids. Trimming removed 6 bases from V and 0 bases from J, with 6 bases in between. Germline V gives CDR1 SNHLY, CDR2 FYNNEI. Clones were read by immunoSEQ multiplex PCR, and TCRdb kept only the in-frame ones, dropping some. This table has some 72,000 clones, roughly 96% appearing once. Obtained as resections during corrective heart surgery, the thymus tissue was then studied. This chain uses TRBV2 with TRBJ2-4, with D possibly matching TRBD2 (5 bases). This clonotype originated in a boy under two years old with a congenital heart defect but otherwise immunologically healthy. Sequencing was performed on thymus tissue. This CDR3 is CASRGLAKNIQYF. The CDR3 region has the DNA TGTGCCAGCAGAGGACTAGCCAAAAACATTCAGTACTTC.